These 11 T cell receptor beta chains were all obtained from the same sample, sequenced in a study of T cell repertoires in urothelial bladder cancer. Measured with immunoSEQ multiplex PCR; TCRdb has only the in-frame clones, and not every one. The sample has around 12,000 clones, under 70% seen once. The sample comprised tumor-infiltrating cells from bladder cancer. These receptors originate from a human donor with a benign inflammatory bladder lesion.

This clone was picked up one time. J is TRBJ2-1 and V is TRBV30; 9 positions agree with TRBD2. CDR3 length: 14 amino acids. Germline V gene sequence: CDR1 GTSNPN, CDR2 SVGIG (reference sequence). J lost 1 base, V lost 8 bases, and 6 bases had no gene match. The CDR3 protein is CATPSGVSYNEQFF. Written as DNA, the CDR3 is TGTGCCACCCCTAGCGGGGTGTCCTACAATGAGCAGTTCTTC.

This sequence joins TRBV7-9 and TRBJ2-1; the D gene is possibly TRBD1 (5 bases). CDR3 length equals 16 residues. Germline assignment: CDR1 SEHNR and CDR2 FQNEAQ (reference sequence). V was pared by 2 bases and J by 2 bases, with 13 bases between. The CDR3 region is CASSLIGVSAYNEQFF. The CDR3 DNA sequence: TGTGCCAGCAGCTTAATAGGGGTCAGCGCCTACAATGAGCAGTTCTTC. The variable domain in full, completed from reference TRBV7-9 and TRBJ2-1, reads DTGVSQNPRHKITKRGQNVTFRCDPISEHNRLYWYRQTLGQGPEFLTYFQNEAQLEKSRLLSDRFSAERPKGSFSTLEIQRTEQGDSAMYLCASSLIGVSAYNEQFFGPGTRLTVL.

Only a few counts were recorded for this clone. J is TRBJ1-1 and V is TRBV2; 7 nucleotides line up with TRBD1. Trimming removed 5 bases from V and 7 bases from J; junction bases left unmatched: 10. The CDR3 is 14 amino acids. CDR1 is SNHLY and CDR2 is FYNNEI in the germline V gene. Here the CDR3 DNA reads TGTGCCAGCAGTTGGACAGGTGAAAGGGTTGAAGCTTTCTTT. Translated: CASSWTGERVEAFF.

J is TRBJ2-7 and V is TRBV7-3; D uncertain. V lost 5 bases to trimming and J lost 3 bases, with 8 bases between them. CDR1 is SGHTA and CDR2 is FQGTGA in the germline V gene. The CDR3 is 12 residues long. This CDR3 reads CASSTNYYEQYF. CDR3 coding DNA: TGTGCCAGCAGCACGAACTACTACGAGCAGTACTTC.

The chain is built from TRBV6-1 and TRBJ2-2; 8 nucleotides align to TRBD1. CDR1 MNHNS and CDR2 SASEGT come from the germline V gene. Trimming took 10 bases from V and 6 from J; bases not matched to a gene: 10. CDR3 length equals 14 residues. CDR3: CATNPGTGSGELFF. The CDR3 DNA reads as TGTGCCACCAATCCAGGGACAGGCTCCGGGGAGCTGTTTTTT.

In DNA form, the CDR3 reads TGTGCCAGCAGACCGGGACAGGGTCCCGGCGAGCAGTACTTC. This translates into CASRPGQGPGEQYF. The V and J genes are TRBV6-6 and TRBJ2-7, with 9 bases matching TRBD1. The ends lost 6 bases at V and 6 bases at J; junction bases unmatched: 9. Germline CDR1 and CDR2: MNHNY and SVGAGI (reference sequence). CDR3 length equals 14 residues.

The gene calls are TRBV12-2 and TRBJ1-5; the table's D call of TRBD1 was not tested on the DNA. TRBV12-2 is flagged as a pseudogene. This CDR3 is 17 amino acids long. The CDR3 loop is CASTGTARGWGNQPQHF. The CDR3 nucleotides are TGTGCAAGTACGGGGACAGCTCGGGGATGGGGCAATCAGCCCCAGCATTTT.

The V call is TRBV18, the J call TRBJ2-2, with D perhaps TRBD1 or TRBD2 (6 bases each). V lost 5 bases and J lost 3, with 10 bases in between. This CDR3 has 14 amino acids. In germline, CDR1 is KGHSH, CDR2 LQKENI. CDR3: CASSTRGDTGELFF. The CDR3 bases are TGTGCCAGCTCAACGAGGGGGGACACCGGGGAGCTGTTTTTT.

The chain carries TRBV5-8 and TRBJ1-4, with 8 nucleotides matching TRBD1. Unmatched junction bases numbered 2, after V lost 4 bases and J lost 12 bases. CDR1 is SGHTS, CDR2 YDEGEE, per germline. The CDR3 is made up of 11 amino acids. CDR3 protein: CASSQTGELFF. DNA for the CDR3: TGTGCCAGCAGCCAGACAGGGGAACTGTTTTTT.

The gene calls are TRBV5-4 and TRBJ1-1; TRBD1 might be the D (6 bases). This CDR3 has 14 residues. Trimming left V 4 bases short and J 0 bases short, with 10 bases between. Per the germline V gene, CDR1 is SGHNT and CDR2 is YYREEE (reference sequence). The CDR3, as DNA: TGTGCCAGCAGCCTGGACAGATTGAACACTGAAGCTTTCTTT. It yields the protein CASSLDRLNTEAFF.

CDR3 sequence (DNA): TGTGCCAGCAGCCGACTGGGAACCACCGGGGAGCTGTTTTTT. It is translated as CASSRLGTTGELFF. The chain links TRBV5-6 to TRBJ2-2, with D hard to call. The germline V gene has CDR1 SGHDT and CDR2 YYEEEE. The germline V and J ends were trimmed by 4 bases and 4 bases, with 11 bases remaining between them. The CDR3 extends over 14 amino acids. Supplemented by reference TRBV5-6 and TRBJ2-2, the full variable domain reads DAGVTQSPTHLIKTRGQQVTLRCSPKSGHDTVSWYQQALGQGPQFIFQYYEEEERQRGNFPDRFSGHQFPNYSSELNVNALLLGDSALYLCASSRLGTTGELFFGEGSRLTVL.